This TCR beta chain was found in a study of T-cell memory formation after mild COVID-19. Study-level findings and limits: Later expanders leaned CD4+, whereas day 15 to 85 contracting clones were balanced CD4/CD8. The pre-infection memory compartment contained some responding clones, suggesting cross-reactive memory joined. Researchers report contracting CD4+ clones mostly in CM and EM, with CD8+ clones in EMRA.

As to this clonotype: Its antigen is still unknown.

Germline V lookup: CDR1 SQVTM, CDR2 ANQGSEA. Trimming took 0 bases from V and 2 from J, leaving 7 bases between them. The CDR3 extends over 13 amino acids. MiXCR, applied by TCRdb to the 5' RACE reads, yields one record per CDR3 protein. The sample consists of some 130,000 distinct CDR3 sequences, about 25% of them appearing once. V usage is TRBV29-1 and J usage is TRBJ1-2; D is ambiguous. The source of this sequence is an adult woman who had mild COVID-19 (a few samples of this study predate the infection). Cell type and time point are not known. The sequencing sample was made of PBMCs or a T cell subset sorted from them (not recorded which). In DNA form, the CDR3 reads TGCAGCGTTGAAGATGAAGGGAACTATGGCTACACCTTC. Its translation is CSVEDEGNYGYTF.